The 24 T cell receptor beta chains presented below share a single source sample, sequenced in a study of blood T cell repertoires in COVID-19. This table comes from immunoSEQ multiplex PCR, and its TCRdb copy is limited to in-frame clones, with some not included. The data show 180,000 or so clones, 70% to 90% seen once. Source material: peripheral blood. The receptors here all came from a man aged 35 to 55 with active or convalescent COVID-19.

A few counts support this clone. The rearrangement links TRBV7-2 to TRBJ2-7, with 9 bases fitting TRBD1. Trimming cost V 1 base and J 5 bases; bases outside gene matches: 6. CDR3 size: 15 residues. Germline V CDR1 and CDR2: SGHTA, FQGNSA. CDR3 bases: TGTGCCAGCAGCTTAGTCGGGGGACAGGGCCACGAGCAGTACTTC. It is translated as CASSLVGGQGHEQYF.

The V call is TRBV18, the J call TRBJ1-2, with unresolved D. The CDR3 consists of 13 residues. Germline CDR1 and CDR2: KGHSH and LQKENI. With 3 bases removed from V and 8 bases from J, the gap between germline ends came to 13 bases. The CDR3 reads CASSPARADGYTF. CDR3 DNA: TGTGCCAGCTCACCGGCGAGGGCAGACGGCTACACCTTC.

CDR3 nucleotide sequence: TGTGCCTGGGGGACGGGTACTGAAGCTTTCTTT. Translation gives CAWGTGTEAFF. The chain joins TRBV30 to TRBJ1-1; the D gene is possibly TRBD1 (5 bases). Trimming cost V 5 bases and J 5 bases, with 9 bases left between them. Germline CDR1 GTSNPN, CDR2 SVGIG (reference sequence). The CDR3 totals 11 residues.

The rearrangement uses TRBV5-1 and TRBJ1-4, with TRBD1 as a possible D gene (6 bases). CDR1 and CDR2 from the germline V gene are SGHRS and YFSETQ. Trimming cost V 4 bases and J 0 bases, with 13 bases left between them. The CDR3 loop spans 16 amino acids. The chain's CDR3 is CASSIDRPTTNEKLFF. The CDR3 DNA reads as TGCGCCAGCAGCATAGACAGGCCGACAACTAATGAAAAACTGTTTTTT.

The chain joins TRBV19 to TRBJ2-7, with D possibly TRBD2 on 6 matching bases. This CDR3 is built from 17 residues. V gave up 2 bases and J gave up 6 bases, with 23 bases separating them. Germline V CDR1 and CDR2: LNHDA, SQIVND (reference sequence). CDR3 residues: CASSIIYSGASLSEQYF. For the CDR3, the DNA is TGTGCCAGTAGTATAATCTATAGCGGAGCGAGCCTAAGCGAGCAGTACTTC. Full variable domain (outside the CDR3, taken from reference TRBV19 and TRBJ2-7): DGGITQSPKYLFRKEGQNVTLSCEQNLNHDAMYWYRQDPGQGLRLIYYSQIVNDFQKGDIAEGYSVSREKKESFPLTVTSAQKNPTAFYLCASSIIYSGASLSEQYFGPGTRLTVT.

V is TRBV5-4 and J is TRBJ1-6, with D unresolved. CDR1 SGHNT and CDR2 YYREEE come from the germline V gene (reference sequence). Trimming removed 5 bases at V and 8 bases at J, with 14 bases between. This CDR3 is built from 14 residues. Written as DNA, the CDR3 is TGTGCCAGCAGGTCGGAACTCGGGGATTCACCCCTCCACTTT. This codes for CASRSELGDSPLHF.

This rearrangement joins TRBV7-3 to TRBJ2-1, with 14 bases aligning to TRBD2. J was trimmed by 7 bases and V by 5 bases; bases with no gene match: 4. The CDR3 is 15 amino acids. Germline CDR1 and CDR2: SGHTA and FQGTGA. The CDR3 sequence is CASSPGTSGGNEQFF. In DNA form, the CDR3 reads TGTGCCAGCAGCCCGGGGACTAGCGGGGGAAATGAGCAGTTCTTC.

Written as DNA, the CDR3 is TGTGCCAGCAGTTCCCCCCAACGCGGCACTGAAGCTTTCTTT. It translates to CASSSPQRGTEAFF. The gene calls are TRBV6-5 and TRBJ1-1; D is ambiguous. The V gene lost 4 bases and the J gene lost 4 bases, with 13 bases spanning the gap. In germline, CDR1 is MNHEY, CDR2 SVGAGI. This CDR3 region has 14 residues.

The rearrangement links TRBV20-1 to TRBJ2-7; D gene uncertain. V was clipped by 5 bases and J by 0 bases, with 5 bases between them. The CDR3 has 11 amino acids. The germline gives CDR1 DFQATT, CDR2 SNEGSKA (reference sequence). The CDR3: CSALSSYEQYF. The CDR3 DNA sequence: TGCAGTGCTCTGAGCTCCTACGAGCAGTACTTC.

This chain connects TRBV3-1 (or the pseudogene TRBV3-2) to TRBJ1-1; D is unresolved. CDR1 and CDR2 from the germline V gene are LGHDT and YNNKEL (reference sequence). V lost 3 bases to trimming and J lost 0 bases, with 14 bases between them. CDR3 length: 16 residues. In DNA form, the CDR3 reads TGTGCCAGCAGCCAGGAGCGGGGAGGGATGAACACTGAAGCTTTCTTT. It is translated as CASSQERGGMNTEAFF.

About this clone itself: The conserved closing phenylalanine or tryptophan is absent in this CDR3, likely reflecting a read error. The DNA is left out, because the CDR3 cannot be placed on it with certainty; the CDR3 is given as TCRdb lists it. The chain uses TRBV7-9 and TRBJ2-3; no DNA check was done on the table's D call, TRBD2. The length of the CDR3 is 12 amino acids, counting both ends. The V gene's germline CDR1 is SEHNR and CDR2 FQNEAQ (reference sequence). The CDR3 protein is CASSVPGDTYFL.

This clone was counted a few times. The chain employs TRBV27 and TRBJ1-2; TRBD1 matches at 10 bases. V lost 7 bases to trimming and J lost 3 bases; unmatched junction nucleotides: 14. From germline, CDR1 is MNHEY and CDR2 SMNVEV (reference sequence). The CDR3 spans 17 residues. CDR3 sequence: CASTSLTGGASYYGYTF. The CDR3 bases are TGTGCCAGCACCTCACTGACAGGGGGCGCTTCTTACTATGGCTACACCTTC.

The rearrangement links TRBV3-1 (or the pseudogene TRBV3-2) to TRBJ2-3, with TRBD1 as a possible D gene (6 bases). V lost 3 bases and J 7 bases, leaving 14 bases between the germline ends. Per germline, CDR1 LGHDT and CDR2 YNNKEL (reference sequence). The CDR3 consists of 14 residues. The CDR3 DNA reads TGTGCCAGCAGCCAGCCACACAGGGAAAATACGCAGTATTTT. Its protein is CASSQPHRENTQYF.

The chain recombines TRBV30 with TRBJ1-3; D is uncertain. V gave up 4 bases and J gave up 5 bases, with 18 bases separating them. CDR3 size: 15 residues. Germline values: CDR1 GTSNPN, CDR2 SVGIG (reference sequence). This CDR3 is CAWTGGPGLRNTIYF. CDR3 DNA: TGTGCCTGGACCGGAGGACCGGGCCTAAGAAACACCATATATTTT. Full variable domain (missing parts from reference TRBV30 and TRBJ1-3): SQTIHQWPATLVQPVGSPLSLECTVEGTSNPNLYWYRQAAGRGLQLLFYSVGIGQISSEVPQNLSASRPQDRQFILSSKKLLLSDSGFYLCAWTGGPGLRNTIYFGEGSWLTVV.

The chain has TRBV23-1 and TRBJ2-3; D is undetermined. TRBV23-1 carries the ORF label, with uncertain function. The ends were cut back, 3 bases at V and 3 bases at J, with 10 bases in the middle. CDR3 length equals 14 residues. CDR3: CASSHFGRTDTQYF. As DNA, the CDR3 is TGCGCCAGCAGTCACTTCGGCAGGACAGATACGCAGTATTTT.

The chain recombines TRBV7-3 with TRBJ1-2; possibly TRBD1 for D (5 bases). Germline V CDR1 and CDR2: SGHTA, FQGTGA. The CDR3 has 19 amino acids. V dropped 1 base and J dropped 4 bases, with 25 bases sitting between them. DNA for the CDR3: TGTGCCAGCAGCTTAATGGGGAAGATAGATCCATCGGGGGGCTATGGCTACACCTTC. Residues: CASSLMGKIDPSGGYGYTF.

This rearrangement joins TRBV27 to TRBJ2-5; D is perhaps TRBD1 (7 bases). Trimming stripped 8 bases from V and 1 base from J, with 11 bases between. The V gene's germline CDR1 is MNHEY and CDR2 SMNVEV (reference sequence). CDR3 size: 13 residues. The CDR3, as DNA: TGTGCCAGCGGGGGGACAGCCCAAGAGACCCAGTACTTC. Its protein is CASGGTAQETQYF.

This clone was observed a few times. This chain connects TRBV19 to TRBJ1-1; D not resolved. V was trimmed by 7 bases and J by 6 bases, leaving 15 bases between them. This CDR3 has 13 amino acids. Germline values: CDR1 LNHDA, CDR2 SQIVND (reference sequence). The CDR3: CASTITFGAEAFF. DNA of the CDR3: TGTGCCAGTACTATCACCTTTGGAGCTGAAGCTTTCTTT. Full variable domain (missing parts from reference TRBV19 and TRBJ1-1): DGGITQSPKYLFRKEGQNVTLSCEQNLNHDAMYWYRQDPGQGLRLIYYSQIVNDFQKGDIAEGYSVSREKKESFPLTVTSAQKNPTAFYLCASTITFGAEAFFGQGTRLTVV.

The chain employs TRBV18 and TRBJ1-5; 8 bases line up with TRBD1. The germline CDR1 and CDR2 sequences are KGHSH and LQKENI. The CDR3 extends over 13 amino acids. With V trimmed by 3 bases and J by 7 bases, 2 bases remained unmatched. The CDR3, as DNA: TGTGCCAGCTCACCGGACAGGGCCCAGCCCCAGCATTTT. This gives the protein CASSPDRAQPQHF.

In its sample, this clone was seen many times. The CDR3 DNA is TGTGCCAGCCCGGGACAGGCCGACACTGAAGCTTTCTTT. It translates to CASPGQADTEAFF. This chain links TRBV6-5 with TRBJ1-1; 8 positions agree with TRBD1. Trimming cost V 8 bases and J 3 bases; bases outside gene matches: 5. This CDR3 has 13 residues. Germline V gene data show CDR1 as MNHEY and CDR2 as SVGAGI.

V usage is TRBV6-5 and J usage is TRBJ1-1; perhaps TRBD1 as D (5 bases). This CDR3 region has 14 residues. V was cut by 7 bases and J by 8 bases, with 20 bases left in between. Germline values: CDR1 MNHEY, CDR2 SVGAGI. CDR3 coding DNA: TGTGCCAGCAACCGCGGGGACGGCTACCAAGAAGCTTTCTTT. It yields the protein CASNRGDGYQEAFF.

The V gene is TRBV11-2, the J gene TRBJ2-1; 7 positions match TRBD1. This CDR3 comprises 15 residues. Germline V gene lookup returns CDR1 SGHAT and CDR2 FQNNGV. The ends lost 0 bases at V and 4 bases at J; junction bases unmatched: 3. The CDR3 spells CASSLEADRYNEQFF. The CDR3 DNA follows: TGTGCCAGCAGCTTAGAGGCGGACAGGTACAATGAGCAGTTCTTC.

This chain links TRBV19 with TRBJ1-1; weak D call: TRBD1 (5 bases). CDR3 length: 14 residues. Trimming removed 5 bases at V and 0 bases at J, with 10 bases between. CDR1 LNHDA and CDR2 SQIVND come from the germline V gene (reference sequence). CDR3 DNA sequence: TGTGCCAGTAGTGCCCGACAGATGAACACTGAAGCTTTCTTT. Protein sequence: CASSARQMNTEAFF.

The V call is TRBV6-1, the J call TRBJ1-5; possibly TRBD1 for D (5 bases). This CDR3 has 15 residues. The germline V gene has CDR1 MNHNS and CDR2 SASEGT. Deletions cut 2 bases from V and 3 bases from J, with 11 bases between. CDR3 in DNA: TGTGCCAGCAGTGAACTGGGCAGGGCCAATCAGCCCCAGCATTTT. Amino acids: CASSELGRANQPQHF.